Listed here are 20 T cell receptor beta chains from one sample, sequenced in a study of blood T cell repertoires in COVID-19. Sequenced by immunoSEQ multiplex PCR; TCRdb stores in-frame clones only, minus some. The sample carries 200,000 to 250,000 clones, 75% to 90% recorded once. Sequenced input: peripheral blood. These receptors all come from a woman aged 25 to 39 who had recovered from COVID-19.

The J gene is TRBJ2-3, the V gene TRBV7-2; the match to TRBD2 covers 13 bases. The CDR3 extends over 14 amino acids. Trimming took 4 bases from V and 6 from J; bases not matched to a gene: 1. Germline-derived CDR1 and CDR2 are SGHTA and FQGNSA. CDR3 region: CASSWGLAGDTQYF. DNA for the CDR3: TGTGCCAGCAGCTGGGGACTAGCGGGGGATACGCAGTATTTT.

The chain combines TRBV5-1 with TRBJ2-2, with 7 bases lining up with TRBD2. The ends lost 0 bases at V and 6 bases at J; junction bases unmatched: 2. The CDR3 runs to 14 residues. Germline V CDR1 and CDR2: SGHRS, YFSETQ. This chain's CDR3 is CASSLARGAGELFF. The CDR3 DNA is TGCGCCAGCAGCTTGGCCCGGGGGGCCGGGGAGCTGTTTTTT.

The CDR3 region is CASSLIGASEAFF. CDR3 sequence (DNA): TGCGCCAGCAGCTTGATAGGGGCGTCTGAAGCTTTCTTT. The chain combines TRBV5-1 with TRBJ1-1; possibly TRBD1 for D (5 bases). The germline V and J ends were trimmed by 1 base and 6 bases, with 10 bases remaining between them. The CDR3 length is 13 residues. CDR1 SGHRS and CDR2 YFSETQ come from the germline V gene.

This clone was picked up one time. The CDR3: CASSLTVGTEAFF. The CDR3 DNA reads as TGTGCCAGCAGTTTAACAGTGGGCACTGAAGCTTTCTTT. J is TRBJ1-1 and V is TRBV28; D unclear. CDR1 and CDR2 (germline): MDHEN, SYDVKM. This CDR3 is built from 13 residues. V was shortened by 2 bases and J by 4 bases, with 8 bases between the two germline ends.

The chain carries TRBV3-1 (or the pseudogene TRBV3-2) and TRBJ2-5, with D maybe TRBD2 (6 bases). CDR3 length: 15 residues. V was cut by 0 bases and J by 1 base, with 9 bases left in between. The germline V gene encodes CDR1 LGHDT and CDR2 YNNKEL (reference sequence). As DNA, the CDR3 is TGTGCCAGCAGCCAAGATCTGGGGGGCCAAGAGACCCAGTACTTC. This sequence encodes CASSQDLGGQETQYF.

The chain has TRBV7-2 and TRBJ2-3; the D gene is possibly TRBD1 (6 bases). Between the trimmed V and J ends, which lost 1 base and 4 bases, there was a span of 9 bases. The length of the CDR3 is 14 residues. CDR1 is SGHTA and CDR2 is FQGNSA in the germline V gene. CDR3 protein: CASSLVPGADTQYF. In DNA form, the CDR3 reads TGTGCCAGCAGCTTAGTGCCAGGGGCAGATACGCAGTATTTT. Complete variable domain (other parts from reference TRBV7-2 and TRBJ2-3): GAGVSQSPSNKVTEKGKDVELRCDPISGHTALYWYRQSLGQGLEFLIYFQGNSAPDKSGLPSDRFSAERTGGSVSTLTIQRTQQEDSAVYLCASSLVPGADTQYFGPGTRLTVL.

This sequence joins TRBV7-9 and TRBJ1-2; a possible D gene is TRBD1 (5 bases). Germline values: CDR1 SEHNR, CDR2 FQNEAQ (reference sequence). The CDR3 runs to 15 residues. The germline V and J ends were trimmed by 5 bases and 6 bases, with 19 bases remaining between them. For the CDR3, the DNA is TGTGCCAGCAGCCCCCCCGACAGAAGTCAACATGGCTACACCTTC. It encodes CASSPPDRSQHGYTF.

This clone showed up just a few times. This sequence joins TRBV11-2 and TRBJ1-1; 7 bases are a match to TRBD1. The CDR3 length is 13 residues. Germline CDR1 reads SGHAT; CDR2 reads FQNNGV. The V gene end was trimmed by 3 bases and the J gene end by 9 bases; junction bases not matched to a gene: 7. This CDR3 reads CASSLAQQGKAFF. Here the CDR3 DNA reads TGTGCCAGCAGCTTGGCCCAACAGGGGAAAGCTTTCTTT.

V usage is TRBV27 and J usage is TRBJ2-7; D is possibly TRBD2 (6 bases). The CDR3 totals 14 residues. Between the trimmed V and J ends, which lost 3 bases and 0 bases, there was a span of 9 bases. Germline V gene lookup returns CDR1 MNHEY and CDR2 SMNVEV (reference sequence). CDR3 in amino acids: CASSFLADSYEQYF. CDR3 in DNA: TGTGCCAGCAGTTTTTTAGCGGACTCCTACGAGCAGTACTTC.

The J gene is TRBJ2-2, the V gene TRBV19, with 11 bases fitting TRBD2. V was clipped by 8 bases and J by 0 bases; unmatched bases: 5. Germline CDR1 reads LNHDA; CDR2 reads SQIVND (reference sequence). The CDR3 is 16 residues long. This chain's CDR3 is CASCSLAGANTGELFF. The CDR3 DNA follows: TGTGCCAGTTGTTCACTAGCGGGGGCGAACACCGGGGAGCTGTTTTTT.

This chain connects TRBV19 to TRBJ1-4; perhaps TRBD1 as D (6 bases). Trimming removed 6 bases at V and 0 bases at J, with 8 bases between. This CDR3 is 14 amino acids long. Germline V gene data show CDR1 as LNHDA and CDR2 as SQIVND (reference sequence). In DNA form, the CDR3 reads TGTGCCAGTAGGACAGGCCCAACTAATGAAAAACTGTTTTTT. Translated, it gives CASRTGPTNEKLFF.

The chain uses TRBV12-3 or TRBV12-4 and TRBJ2-7, with D maybe TRBD1 (5 bases). V gave up 1 base and J gave up 6 bases, with 10 bases separating them. The CDR3 loop spans 13 amino acids. The CDR3 is CASSLGQGGEQYF. The DNA for the CDR3 is TGTGCCAGCAGTTTAGGGCAGGGTGGCGAGCAGTACTTC.

The chain links TRBV7-2 to TRBJ2-3; no reliable D call. CDR3 size: 15 residues. Trimming left V 0 bases short and J 6 bases short, with 13 bases between. CDR1 and CDR2 (germline): SGHTA, FQGNSA. The chain's CDR3 is CASSLAVFLGDTQYF. CDR3 DNA: TGTGCCAGCAGCTTAGCGGTTTTTCTCGGGGATACGCAGTATTTT.

Only one count was recorded for this clone. The gene calls are TRBV12-5 and TRBJ2-7; D may be TRBD1 (5 bases). Germline lookup yields CDR1 LGHNT and CDR2 FRNRAP. Trimming left V 2 bases short and J 5 bases short, with 16 bases between. The CDR3 runs 15 residues. The DNA for the CDR3 is TGTGCTAGTGGTTTGTCACCCCTTAGGGGTCACGAGCAGTACTTC. This encodes CASGLSPLRGHEQYF.

V usage is TRBV12-3 or TRBV12-4 and J usage is TRBJ2-7; D unresolved. The ends were cut back, 6 bases at V and 4 bases at J, with 10 bases in the middle. This CDR3 spans 12 amino acids. CDR3 region: CASSPSGYEQYF. CDR3 coding DNA: TGTGCCAGCAGCCCCTCAGGTTACGAGCAGTACTTC.

V gene TRBV30 combines with J gene TRBJ2-7, with D unclear. This CDR3 region has 13 residues. The V end lost 2 bases, the J end lost 1 base, and 9 bases lay between the germline ends. The V gene's germline CDR1 is GTSNPN and CDR2 SVGIG (reference sequence). Here the CDR3 reads CAWSSESSYEQYF. For the CDR3, the DNA is TGTGCCTGGAGTAGTGAGAGTTCCTACGAGCAGTACTTC.

The J gene is TRBJ2-1, the V gene TRBV7-9; D unclear. Looked up from germline, CDR1 is SEHNR and CDR2 is FQNEAQ (reference sequence). Trimming left V 8 bases short and J 3 bases short, with 11 bases between. The CDR3 length is 13 residues. This CDR3 is CASGWSVYNEQFF. The CDR3 DNA follows: TGTGCCAGCGGTTGGAGTGTCTACAATGAGCAGTTCTTC.

The chain employs TRBV5-4 and TRBJ2-7; 7 bases are shared with TRBD1. This CDR3 is 17 amino acids long. The V segment lost 0 bases and the J segment 3 bases; nucleotides outside the gene matches: 12. Germline values: CDR1 SGHNT, CDR2 YYREEE (reference sequence). CDR3 bases: TGTGCCAGCAGCTTGGTTGGCGCCGGGACAGCGGACTACGAGCAGTACTTC. It encodes CASSLVGAGTADYEQYF.

V is TRBV3-1 (or the pseudogene TRBV3-2) and J is TRBJ2-5; D is perhaps TRBD2 (7 bases). The germline CDR1 and CDR2 sequences are LGHDT and YNNKEL (reference sequence). The CDR3 is 14 amino acids. The germline V and J ends were trimmed by 7 bases and 1 base, with 13 bases remaining between them. The CDR3 spells CASKIGGPQETQYF. CDR3 nucleotide sequence: TGTGCCAGCAAAATCGGGGGGCCCCAAGAGACCCAGTACTTC.

The chain is built from TRBV14 and TRBJ2-7; D not resolved. CDR3 length: 12 residues. With 0 bases removed from V and 7 bases from J, the gap between germline ends came to 7 bases. CDR1 and CDR2 (germline): SGHDN, FVKESK. CDR3 bases: TGTGCCAGCAGCCAAGATCAGTGGGAGCAGTACTTC. This codes for CASSQDQWEQYF.